These 9 T cell receptor beta chains were all obtained from the same sample, sequenced in a study of breast tumors, draining lymph nodes, adjacent tissues. Axillary draining lymph nodes of breast cancer patients supplied the node samples. TCRdb called the multiplex PCR reads again in MiXCR, with one record for every CDR3 protein. The sample shows 170,000 or so distinct CDR3 sequences, roughly 30% of them seen only once. Sequenced input: axillary lymph node tissue. The receptors were gathered from a female donor with breast cancer. Some clones in this sample may be carry-over from other donors' samples.

This clonotype was recorded many times. The chain uses TRBV19 and TRBJ1-3; D perhaps matches TRBD1 (5 bases). The CDR3 extends over 14 amino acids. V was cut by 10 bases and J by 3 bases, with 16 bases left in between. Germline V lookup: CDR1 LNHDA, CDR2 SQIVND (reference sequence). In nucleotides, the CDR3 is TGTGCCATTAAGGCGGGGGGACGTGGAAACACCATATATTTT. Protein: CAIKAGGRGNTIYF.

This clonotype appeared a single time. A much larger clonotype is one base distant, so this may be a read error. This chain uses TRBV12-3 or TRBV12-4 with TRBJ2-1; possible D gene TRBD1, 5 bases. This CDR3 spans 11 amino acids. Trimming removed 1 base at V and 15 bases at J, with 10 bases between. The DNA for the CDR3 is TGTGCCAGCAGTTTAGAGGGGCTCTCGTTCTTC. Protein product: CASSLEGLSFF.

This clonotype has a handful of counts. This chain joins TRBV3-1 and TRBJ2-7; 10 bases fit TRBD1. The CDR3 is 13 residues long. CDR1 and CDR2 from the germline V gene are LGHDT and YNNKEL (reference sequence). J lost 2 bases, V lost 6 bases, and 1 base had no gene match. The CDR3 DNA reads as TGTGCCAGCAGAGGACAGGGGGCCTACGAGCAGTACTTC. Residues: CASRGQGAYEQYF.

As to this clonotype: Since a much larger clone is just one base distant, this may be a read error. The chain joins TRBV6-5 to TRBJ2-1; D is perhaps TRBD2 (7 bases). V lost 5 bases, J lost 3 bases, and 20 bases lay in between. Per germline, CDR1 MNHEY and CDR2 SVGAGI. This CDR3 is built from 17 residues. The CDR3 bases are TGTGCCAGCAGTCACAGGGCGGGAGAGGCCGACTACAATGAGCAGTTCTTC. Its translation is CASSHRAGEADYNEQFF.

The chain recombines TRBV5-1 with TRBJ1-1, with a weak D call TRBD1 (5 bases). CDR1 is SGHRS, CDR2 YFSETQ, per germline. The V gene lost 1 base and the J gene lost 0 bases, with 10 bases spanning the gap. CDR3 length: 15 residues. The CDR3 spells CASSLSWGLNTEAFF. CDR3 coding DNA: TGCGCCAGCAGCTTGAGTTGGGGGTTGAACACTGAAGCTTTCTTT.

This clonotype was found a few times. This chain joins TRBV27 and TRBJ2-7; 7 nucleotides align to TRBD2. V lost 3 bases, J lost 4 bases, and 3 bases stayed unmatched. From germline, CDR1 is MNHEY and CDR2 SMNVEV (reference sequence). This CDR3 is built from 13 residues. CDR3 loop: CASSLVGRYEQYF. CDR3 nucleotide sequence: TGTGCCAGCAGTTTGGTCGGGAGGTACGAGCAGTACTTC.

This clonotype was picked up many times. The chain employs TRBV11-3 and TRBJ2-1, with D possibly matching TRBD2 (5 bases). CDR1 is SGHNT, CDR2 YENEEA, per germline. The length of the CDR3 is 15 residues. V gave up 3 bases and J gave up 1 base, with 10 bases separating them. The DNA of the CDR3 is TGTGCCAGCAGCTTCCCCGGGGATTCCTACAATGAGCAGTTCTTC. This codes for CASSFPGDSYNEQFF.

Many counts were recorded for this clonotype. This sequence joins TRBV2 and TRBJ2-2; the match to TRBD1 covers 8 bases. This CDR3 contains 15 residues. CDR1 and CDR2 from the germline V gene are SNHLY and FYNNEI. Unmatched junction bases numbered 6, after V lost 6 bases and J lost 3 bases. The chain's CDR3 is CASSTRGQDTGELFF. The CDR3 nucleotides read TGTGCCAGCAGCACCAGGGGGCAGGACACCGGGGAGCTGTTTTTT.

This clonotype was seen a handful of times. The chain employs TRBV6-2 or TRBV6-3 and TRBJ1-1, with a possible D match to TRBD1 (5 bases). This CDR3 has 15 residues. The germline V gene encodes CDR1 MNHEY and CDR2 SVGEGT. V lost 5 bases and J 6 bases, leaving 19 bases between the germline ends. CDR3 region: CASSPWGTPGAEAFF. The CDR3 region has the DNA TGTGCCAGCAGTCCCTGGGGCACGCCGGGCGCTGAAGCTTTCTTT.